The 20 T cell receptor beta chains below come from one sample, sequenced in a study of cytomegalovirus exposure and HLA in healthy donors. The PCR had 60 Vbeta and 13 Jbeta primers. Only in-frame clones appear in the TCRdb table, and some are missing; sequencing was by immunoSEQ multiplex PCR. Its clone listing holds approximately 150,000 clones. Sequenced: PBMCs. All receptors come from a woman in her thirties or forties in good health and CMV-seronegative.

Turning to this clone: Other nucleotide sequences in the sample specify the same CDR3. The CDR3 DNA sequence: TGTGCCACCAGCAGAGATCTAGTCTCTGGAAACACCATATATTTT. It translates to CATSRDLVSGNTIYF. The chain carries TRBV15 and TRBJ1-3; no firm D call. The germline V gene encodes CDR1 LNHNV and CDR2 YYDKDF (reference sequence). The CDR3 is 15 residues long. The V end was cut by 0 bases, the J end by 0 bases, with 6 bases between.

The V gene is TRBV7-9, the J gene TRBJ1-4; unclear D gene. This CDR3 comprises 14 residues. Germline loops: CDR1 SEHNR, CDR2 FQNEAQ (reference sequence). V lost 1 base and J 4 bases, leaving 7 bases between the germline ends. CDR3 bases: TGTGCCAGCAGCTTAGACCAGGTTAATGAAAAACTGTTTTTT. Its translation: CASSLDQVNEKLFF.

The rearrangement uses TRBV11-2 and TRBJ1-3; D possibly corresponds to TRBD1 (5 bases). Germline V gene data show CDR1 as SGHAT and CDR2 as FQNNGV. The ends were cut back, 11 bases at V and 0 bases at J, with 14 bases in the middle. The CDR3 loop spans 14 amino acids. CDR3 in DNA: TGTGCCTCCCGACAGTCTAACTCTGGAAACACCATATATTTT. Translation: CASRQSNSGNTIYF. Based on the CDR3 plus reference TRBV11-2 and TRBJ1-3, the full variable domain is EAGVAQSPRYKIIEKRQSVAFWCNPISGHATLYWYQQILGQGPKLLIQFQNNGVVDDSQLPKDRFSAERLKGVDSTLKIQPAKLEDSAVYLCASRQSNSGNTIYFGEGSWLTVV.

CDR3 nucleotide sequence: TGTGCCAGCAGCTCCTACAGGGGGCGCGGGGTCGCAGGTGAGCAGTTCTTC. This translates into CASSSYRGRGVAGEQFF. This chain uses TRBV13 with TRBJ2-1, with 9 bases lining up with TRBD1. Germline values: CDR1 PRHDT, CDR2 FYEKMQ (reference sequence). There are 17 residues in the CDR3. Losses at the gene ends were 4 bases for V and 9 bases for J; bases not matched to a gene: 16.

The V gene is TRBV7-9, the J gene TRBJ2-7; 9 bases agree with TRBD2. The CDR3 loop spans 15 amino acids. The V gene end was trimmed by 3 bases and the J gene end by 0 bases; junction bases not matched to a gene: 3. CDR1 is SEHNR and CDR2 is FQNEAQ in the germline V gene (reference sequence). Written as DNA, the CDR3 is TGTGCCAGCAGCTTGGAGACTAGCGGCTCCTACGAGCAGTACTTC. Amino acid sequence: CASSLETSGSYEQYF.

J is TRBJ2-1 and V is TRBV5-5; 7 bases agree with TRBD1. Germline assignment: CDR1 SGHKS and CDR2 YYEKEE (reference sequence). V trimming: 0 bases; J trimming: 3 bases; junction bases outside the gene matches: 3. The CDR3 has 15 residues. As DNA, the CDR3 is TGTGCCAGCAGCTTGGGAGGGGGCGGCTACAATGAGCAGTTCTTC. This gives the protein CASSLGGGGYNEQFF.

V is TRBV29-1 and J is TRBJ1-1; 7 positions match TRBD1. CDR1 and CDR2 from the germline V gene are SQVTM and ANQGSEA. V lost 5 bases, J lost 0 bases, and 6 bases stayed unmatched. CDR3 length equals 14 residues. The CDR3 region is CSVPQGELNTEAFF. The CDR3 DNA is TGCAGCGTTCCGCAGGGGGAACTGAACACTGAAGCTTTCTTT.

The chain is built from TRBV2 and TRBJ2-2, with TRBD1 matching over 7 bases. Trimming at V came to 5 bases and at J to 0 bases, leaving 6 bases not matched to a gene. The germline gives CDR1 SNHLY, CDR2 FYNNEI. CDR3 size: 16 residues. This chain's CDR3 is CASSPTGAANTGELFF. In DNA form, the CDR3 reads TGTGCCAGCAGTCCCACAGGGGCGGCGAACACCGGGGAGCTGTTTTTT.

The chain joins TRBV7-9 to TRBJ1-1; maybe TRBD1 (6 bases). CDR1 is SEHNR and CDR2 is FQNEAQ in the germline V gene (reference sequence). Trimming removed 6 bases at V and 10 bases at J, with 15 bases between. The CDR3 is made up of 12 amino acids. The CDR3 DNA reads TGTGCCAGCAGAATAAGGGGGTCTCTAGCTTTCTTT. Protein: CASRIRGSLAFF.

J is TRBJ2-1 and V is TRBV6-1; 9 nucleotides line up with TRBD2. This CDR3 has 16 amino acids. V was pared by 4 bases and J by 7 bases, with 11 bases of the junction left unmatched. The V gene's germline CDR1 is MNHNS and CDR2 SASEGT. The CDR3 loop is CASSASSGATWNEQFF. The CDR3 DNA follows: TGTGCCAGCAGTGCCTCTAGCGGGGCCACGTGGAATGAGCAGTTCTTC.

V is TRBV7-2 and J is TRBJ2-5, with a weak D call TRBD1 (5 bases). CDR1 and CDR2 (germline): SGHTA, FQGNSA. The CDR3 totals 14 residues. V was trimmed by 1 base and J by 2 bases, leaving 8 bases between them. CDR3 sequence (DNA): TGTGCCAGCAGCTTAGGGGGCCCACAAGAGACCCAGTACTTC. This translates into CASSLGGPQETQYF. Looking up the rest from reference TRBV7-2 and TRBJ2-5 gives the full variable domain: GAGVSQSPSNKVTEKGKDVELRCDPISGHTALYWYRQSLGQGLEFLIYFQGNSAPDKSGLPSDRFSAERTGGSVSTLTIQRTQQEDSAVYLCASSLGGPQETQYFGPGTRLLVL.

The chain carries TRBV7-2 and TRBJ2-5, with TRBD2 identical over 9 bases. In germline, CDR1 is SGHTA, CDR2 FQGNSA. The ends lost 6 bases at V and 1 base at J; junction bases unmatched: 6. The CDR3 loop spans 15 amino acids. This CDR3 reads CASSSTSGAQETQYF. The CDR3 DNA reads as TGTGCCAGCAGTTCGACTAGCGGAGCCCAAGAGACCCAGTACTTC.

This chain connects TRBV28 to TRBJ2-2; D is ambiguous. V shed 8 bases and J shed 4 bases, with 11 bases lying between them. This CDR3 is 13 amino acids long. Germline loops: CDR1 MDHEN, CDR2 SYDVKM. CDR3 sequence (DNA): TGTGCCAGCTGGGCAGCATCCACCGGGGAGCTGTTTTTT. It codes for CASWAASTGELFF. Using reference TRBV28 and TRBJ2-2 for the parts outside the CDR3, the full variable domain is DVKVTQSSRYLVKRTGEKVFLECVQDMDHENMFWYRQDPGLGLRLIYFSYDVKMKEKGDIPEGYSVSREKKERFSLILESASTNQTSMYLCASWAASTGELFFGEGSRLTVL.

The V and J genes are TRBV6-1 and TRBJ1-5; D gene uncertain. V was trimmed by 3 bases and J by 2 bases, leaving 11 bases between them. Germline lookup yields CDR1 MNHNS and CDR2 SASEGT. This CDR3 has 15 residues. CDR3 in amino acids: CASSDGSPGNQPQHF. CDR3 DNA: TGTGCCAGCAGTGATGGCTCCCCTGGCAATCAGCCCCAGCATTTT.

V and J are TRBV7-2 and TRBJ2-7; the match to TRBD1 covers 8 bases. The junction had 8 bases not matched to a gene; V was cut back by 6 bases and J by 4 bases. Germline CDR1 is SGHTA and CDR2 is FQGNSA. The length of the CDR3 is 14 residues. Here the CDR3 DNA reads TGTGCCAGCAGTCTTTCTCGGGACAGGTACGAGCAGTACTTC. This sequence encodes CASSLSRDRYEQYF.

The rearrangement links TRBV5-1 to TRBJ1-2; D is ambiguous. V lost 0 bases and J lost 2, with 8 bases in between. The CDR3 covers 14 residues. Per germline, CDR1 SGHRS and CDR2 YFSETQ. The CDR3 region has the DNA TGCGCCAGCAGCTTGGACCCCGGGAACTATGGCTACACCTTC. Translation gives CASSLDPGNYGYTF.

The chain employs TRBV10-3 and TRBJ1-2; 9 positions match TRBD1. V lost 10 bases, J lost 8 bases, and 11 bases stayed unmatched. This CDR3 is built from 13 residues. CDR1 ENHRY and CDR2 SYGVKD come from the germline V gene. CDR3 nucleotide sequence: TGTGCCACCGAAGGACAGGGGATAGACGGCTACACCTTC. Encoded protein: CATEGQGIDGYTF.

The CDR3 DNA reads TGTGCCAGCAGCTTAAGACAGGCAACTAATGAAAAACTGTTTTTT. Encoded protein: CASSLRQATNEKLFF. The chain is built from TRBV7-6 and TRBJ1-4; a weak D match, TRBD1 (6 bases). CDR3 size: 15 residues. V was pared by 2 bases and J by 0 bases, with 7 bases between. Germline V gene lookup returns CDR1 SGHVS and CDR2 FNYEAQ. Filled out from reference TRBV7-6 and TRBJ1-4, the complete variable domain reads GAGVSQSPRYKVTKRGQDVALRCDPISGHVSLYWYRQALGQGPEFLTYFNYEAQQDKSGLPNDRFSAERPEGSISTLTIQRTEQRDSAMYRCASSLRQATNEKLFFGSGTQLSVL.

The CDR3 bases are TGTGCCAGTAGTATGACAGGGTTGGATCAGCCCCAGCATTTT. The encoded protein is CASSMTGLDQPQHF. This chain links TRBV19 with TRBJ1-5, with 7 bases aligning to TRBD1. The CDR3 sequence is 14 residues long. V gave up 3 bases and J gave up 5 bases; unmatched junction bases: 4. CDR1 LNHDA and CDR2 SQIVND come from the germline V gene (reference sequence).

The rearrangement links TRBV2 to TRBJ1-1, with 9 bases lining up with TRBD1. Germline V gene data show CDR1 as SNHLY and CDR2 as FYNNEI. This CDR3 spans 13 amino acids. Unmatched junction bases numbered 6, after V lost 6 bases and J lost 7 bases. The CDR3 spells CASRGTGRGEAFF. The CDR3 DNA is TGTGCCAGCAGGGGGACAGGGAGAGGTGAAGCTTTCTTT.